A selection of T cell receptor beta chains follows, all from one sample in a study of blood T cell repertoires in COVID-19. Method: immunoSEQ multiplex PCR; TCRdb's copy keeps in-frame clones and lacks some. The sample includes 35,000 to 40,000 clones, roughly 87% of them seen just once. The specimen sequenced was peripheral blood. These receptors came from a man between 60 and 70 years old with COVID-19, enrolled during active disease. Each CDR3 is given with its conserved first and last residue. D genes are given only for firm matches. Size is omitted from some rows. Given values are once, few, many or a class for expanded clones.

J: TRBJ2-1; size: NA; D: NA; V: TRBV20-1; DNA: TGCAGTGCTAGTGCCGTTGGGGGGTTCTATGAGCAGTTCTTC; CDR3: CSASAVGGFYEQFF
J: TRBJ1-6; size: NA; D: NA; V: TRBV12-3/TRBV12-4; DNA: TGTGCCAGCAGTTCCCAGGGTTCACCCCTCCACTTT; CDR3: CASSSQGSPLHF
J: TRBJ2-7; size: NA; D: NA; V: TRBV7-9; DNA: TGTGCCAGCAGCTTAGACGGTTACTACGAGCAGTACTTC; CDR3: CASSLDGYYEQYF
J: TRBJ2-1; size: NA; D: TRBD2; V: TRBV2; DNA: TGTGCCAGCAGCGGGACTAGCGGGAGGTCAAATGAGCAGTTCTTC; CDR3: CASSGTSGRSNEQFF
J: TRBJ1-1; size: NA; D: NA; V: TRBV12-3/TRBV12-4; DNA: TGTGCCAGCATTACCGACAGTAACACTGAAGCTTTCTTT; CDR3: CASITDSNTEAFF
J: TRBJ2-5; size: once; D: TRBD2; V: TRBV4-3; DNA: TGCGCCAGCAGCCAAGAGCCCTCCTCCGGGACTAGAGGAGAGACCCAGTACTTC; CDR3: CASSQEPSSGTRGETQYF
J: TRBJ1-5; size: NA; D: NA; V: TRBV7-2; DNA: TGTGCCAGCAGCTTCGATCAGCAGGACTATCAGCCCCAGCATTTT; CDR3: CASSFDQQDYQPQHF
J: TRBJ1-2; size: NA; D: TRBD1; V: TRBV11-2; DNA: TGTGCCAGCAGCGTAACCGGGACAGGGGGTTCCTATGGCTACACCTTC; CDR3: CASSVTGTGGSYGYTF
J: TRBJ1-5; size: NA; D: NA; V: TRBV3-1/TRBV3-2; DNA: TGTGCCAGCAGCCAGGGGGCGAGCAATCAGCCCCAGCATTTT; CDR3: CASSQGASNQPQHF
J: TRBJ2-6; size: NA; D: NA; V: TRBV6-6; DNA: TGTGCCAGCAGTCCCCGGGGAGCGGCCACCTCTGGGGCCAACGTCCTGACTTTC; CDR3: CASSPRGAATSGANVLTF
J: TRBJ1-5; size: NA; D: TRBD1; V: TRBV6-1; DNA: TGTGCCAGCAGTGAACAGGGGGGTGGTTATCAGCCCCAGCATTTT; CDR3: CASSEQGGGYQPQHF
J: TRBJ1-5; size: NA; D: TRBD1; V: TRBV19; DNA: TGTGCCAGTAGCGACAGGGGAGGTACTAGCAATCAGCCCCAGCATTTT; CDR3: CASSDRGGTSNQPQHF
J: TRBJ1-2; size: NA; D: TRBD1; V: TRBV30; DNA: TGTGCCTGGAGACAGGGGGCCGGCGGCTACACCTTC; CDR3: CAWRQGAGGYTF
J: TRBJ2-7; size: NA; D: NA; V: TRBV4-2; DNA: TGTGCCAGCAGCCAAGATTTGGAGGGGATGAACGAGCAGTACTTC; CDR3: CASSQDLEGMNEQYF
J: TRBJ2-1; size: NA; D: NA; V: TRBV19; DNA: TGTGCCAGTAGTATAACGGGGGAGGTCCGCAATGAGCAGTTCTTC; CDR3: CASSITGEVRNEQFF
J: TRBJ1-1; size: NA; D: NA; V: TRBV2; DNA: TGTGCCAGCACCCAGATCGATAATGAAGCTTTCTTT; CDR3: CASTQIDNEAFF
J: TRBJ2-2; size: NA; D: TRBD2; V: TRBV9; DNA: TGTGCCAGCAGCGTATCCTCTAGCGGGAGGGTCACCGGGGAGCTGTTTTTT; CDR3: CASSVSSSGRVTGELFF
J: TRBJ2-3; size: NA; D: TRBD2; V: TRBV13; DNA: TGTGCCAGCAGCCGCCTGGCTAGCGGGAGAACAGATACGCAGTATTTT; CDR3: CASSRLASGRTDTQYF
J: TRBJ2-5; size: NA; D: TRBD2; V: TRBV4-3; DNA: TGCGCCAGCAGCCAAGCGGTAACTAGCGGGAGAAACGGAGAGACCCAGTACTTC; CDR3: CASSQAVTSGRNGETQYF
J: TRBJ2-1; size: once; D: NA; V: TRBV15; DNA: TGTGCCACCAGCCGCAGGGGTCGAGGGCTAAATGAGCAGTTCTTC; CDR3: CATSRRGRGLNEQFF
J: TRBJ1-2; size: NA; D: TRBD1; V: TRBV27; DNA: TGTGCCAGCAGTCCAGGGGGCTCAGCTAACTATGGCTACACCTTC; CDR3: CASSPGGSANYGYTF
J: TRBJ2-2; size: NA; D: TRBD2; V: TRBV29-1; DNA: TGCAGCGGTAGGGGCGGGAGGTACACCGGGGAGCTGTTTTTT; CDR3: CSGRGGRYTGELFF
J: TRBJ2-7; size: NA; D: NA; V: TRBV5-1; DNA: TGCGCCAGCAGCGCCTCTCGCGGTGCCTACGAGCAGTACTTC; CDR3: CASSASRGAYEQYF
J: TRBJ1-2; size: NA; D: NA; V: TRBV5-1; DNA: TGCGCCAGCAGCTTGGCCCAACCAACAGGAGCCTTCTATGGCTACACCTTC; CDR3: CASSLAQPTGAFYGYTF
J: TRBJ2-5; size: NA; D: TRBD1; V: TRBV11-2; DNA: TGTGCCAGCAGTTCGGACGGACAGGGCTTACGAGAGACCCAGTACTTC; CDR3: CASSSDGQGLRETQYF
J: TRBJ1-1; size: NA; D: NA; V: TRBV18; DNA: TGTGCCAGCTCACCGCCAGTCAGGGGAGTGGGCACTGAAGCTTTCTTT; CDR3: CASSPPVRGVGTEAFF
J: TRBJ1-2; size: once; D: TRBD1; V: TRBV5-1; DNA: TGCGCCAGCAGCTCGATCCCAGGGGGTAGCGGCTACACCTTC; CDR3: CASSSIPGGSGYTF
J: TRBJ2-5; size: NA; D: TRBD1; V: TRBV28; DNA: TGTGCCAGCAGCCCCGGGACAGGGAACCAAGAGACCCAGTACTTC; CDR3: CASSPGTGNQETQYF
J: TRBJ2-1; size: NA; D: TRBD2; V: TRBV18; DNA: TGTGCCAGCTCACCACCTGGGACTAGGCGAAATGAGCAGTTCTTC; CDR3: CASSPPGTRRNEQFF
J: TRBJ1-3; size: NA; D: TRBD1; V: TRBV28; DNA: TGTGCCAGCAGGCGGACAGGGGTAGCTGGAAACACCATATATTTT; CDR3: CASRRTGVAGNTIYF
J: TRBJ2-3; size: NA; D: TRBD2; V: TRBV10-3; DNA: TGTGCCATCAGTGAGTCCCTAGCGGGAGGTCGAGATACGCAGTATTTT; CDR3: CAISESLAGGRDTQYF
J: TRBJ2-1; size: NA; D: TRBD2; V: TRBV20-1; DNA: TGCAGTGCTAGTTTGGGGAGCGGGAACTACAATGAGCAGTTCTTC; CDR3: CSASLGSGNYNEQFF
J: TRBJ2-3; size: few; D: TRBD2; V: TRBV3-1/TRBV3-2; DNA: TGTGCCAGCAGCCAAGGACTAGCGGGTTTGGGGGGTACGCAGTATTTT; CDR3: CASSQGLAGLGGTQYF
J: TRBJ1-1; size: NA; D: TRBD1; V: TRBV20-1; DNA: TGCAGTGCTAGTCCCTGGGACAGGGGGCACACTGAAGCTTTCTTT; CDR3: CSASPWDRGHTEAFF
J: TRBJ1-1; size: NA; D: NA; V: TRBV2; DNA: TGTGCCAGCGCTATCCAGAGGCTCAACACTGAAGCTTTCTTT; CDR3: CASAIQRLNTEAFF
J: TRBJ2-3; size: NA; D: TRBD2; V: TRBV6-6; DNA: TGTGCCAGCAGTACGGGACTAGCGGACACAGATACGCAGTATTTT; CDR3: CASSTGLADTDTQYF
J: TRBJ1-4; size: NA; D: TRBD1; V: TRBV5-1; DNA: TGCGCCAGCGGGACAGGGCAAGAAAATGAAAAACTGTTTTTT; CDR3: CASGTGQENEKLFF
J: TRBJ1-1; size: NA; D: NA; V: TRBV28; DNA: TGTGCCAGCAGTTTAGTCTTCGCTGAAGCTTTCTTT; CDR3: CASSLVFAEAFF
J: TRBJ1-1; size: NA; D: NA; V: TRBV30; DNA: TGTGCCTGGAACCTCGGGACACTGAACACTGAAGCTTTCTTT; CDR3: CAWNLGTLNTEAFF
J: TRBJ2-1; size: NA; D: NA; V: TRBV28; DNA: TGTGCCAGCAGGCCCGGAGAGCGGGTCTACAATGAGCAGTTCTTC; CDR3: CASRPGERVYNEQFF
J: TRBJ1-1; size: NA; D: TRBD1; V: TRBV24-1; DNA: TGTGCCACCAGTGATAGCAGGGGGTCGGGCACTGAAGCTTTCTTT; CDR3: CATSDSRGSGTEAFF
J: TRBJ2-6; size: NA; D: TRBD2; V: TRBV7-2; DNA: TGTGCCAGCAGCTTGCTTCCTTCCGGGACTACTGGGGCCAACGTCCTGACTTTC; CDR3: CASSLLPSGTTGANVLTF
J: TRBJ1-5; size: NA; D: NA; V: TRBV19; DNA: TGTGCCAGTAGTATAACAGGGTTCGGTCAGCCCCAGCATTTT; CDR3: CASSITGFGQPQHF
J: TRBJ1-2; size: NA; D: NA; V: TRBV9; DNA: TGTGCCAGCAGCGTAGGGCAAAACTATGGCTACACCTTC; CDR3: CASSVGQNYGYTF
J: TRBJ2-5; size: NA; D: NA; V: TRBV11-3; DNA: TGTGCCAGCACGTTTCGGACACGGAAAGAAGAGACCCAGTACTTC; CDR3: CASTFRTRKEETQYF
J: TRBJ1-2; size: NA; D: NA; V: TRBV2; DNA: TGTGCCAGCAGGGGAGACAGGACGGATGGCTACACCTTC; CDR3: CASRGDRTDGYTF
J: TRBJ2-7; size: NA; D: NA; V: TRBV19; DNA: TGTGCCAGTAGTATTGCATCCAGGGGAGCTTACGAGCAGTACTTC; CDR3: CASSIASRGAYEQYF
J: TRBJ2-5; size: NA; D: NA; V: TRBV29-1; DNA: TGCAGCGTTGATGGGGCAGTCCAAGAGACCCAGTACTTC; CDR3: CSVDGAVQETQYF
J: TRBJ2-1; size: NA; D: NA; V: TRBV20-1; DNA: TGCAGTGCCCGGGACAACTCTCAGTTCTTC; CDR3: CSARDNSQFF
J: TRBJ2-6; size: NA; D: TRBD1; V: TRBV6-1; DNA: TGTGCCAGCAGTGAATCAGGGGGCAACGGGGCCAACGTCCTGACTTTC; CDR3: CASSESGGNGANVLTF